The 5 T cell receptor beta chains below come from one sample, sequenced in a study of T cell repertoires in ileal Crohn's disease (dated by TCRdb to about 2019). The sample's time point label, in plain terms: neoterminal ileum biopsy at postoperative endoscopy, about 6 months after surgery. Library creation used the immunoSEQ multiplex PCR assay. The immuneACCESS repertoire file appears here via TCRdb, limited to in-frame rearrangements. These files lack a portion of the clones; in checked studies, under half of the deficit traces to unresolved V genes, and the cause of the others is not known. The sample yields roughly 13,000 clones; approximately 80% were counted once. Of the sample, 17% is held by the ten largest clones. Sequenced material: ileal tissue. These receptors came from an adult with Crohn's disease.

This chain joins TRBV5-4 and TRBJ2-1, with TRBD1 as a possible D gene (5 bases). V was cut by 5 bases and J by 2 bases, with 14 bases left in between. Looked up from germline, CDR1 is SGHNT and CDR2 is YYREEE (reference sequence). The CDR3 covers 15 residues. The DNA of the CDR3 is TGTGCCAGCAGGCCGCGGACACCTACCTACAATGAGCAGTTCTTC. Translating gives CASRPRTPTYNEQFF. The whole variable domain, remainder taken from reference TRBV5-4 and TRBJ2-1, is ETGVTQSPTHLIKTRGQQVTLRCSSQSGHNTVSWYQQALGQGPQFIFQYYREEENGRGNFPPRFSGLQFPNYSSELNVNALELDDSALYLCASRPRTPTYNEQFFGPGTRLTVL.

This clone was counted once. This chain uses TRBV19 with TRBJ1-1, with D possibly being TRBD1 (5 bases). Germline CDR1 LNHDA, CDR2 SQIVND (reference sequence). Between the trimmed V and J ends, which lost 6 bases and 4 bases, there was a span of 15 bases. The CDR3 has 14 residues. The CDR3 loop reads CASRAVQGGTEAFF. As DNA, the CDR3 is TGTGCCAGTAGGGCCGTCCAGGGAGGCACTGAAGCTTTCTTT.

This chain links TRBV2 with TRBJ2-1; TRBD2 aligns across 9 bases. The V gene's germline CDR1 is SNHLY and CDR2 FYNNEI. This CDR3 is 14 amino acids long. The V segment lost 7 bases and the J segment 2 bases; nucleotides outside the gene matches: 3. CDR3 nucleotide sequence: TGTGCCAGCAAGGCTAGCGGGGCCTACAATGAGCAGTTCTTC. This gives the protein CASKASGAYNEQFF.

The chain has TRBV7-2 and TRBJ2-1; D is possibly TRBD2 (6 bases). The CDR3 has 18 amino acids. Germline V gene lookup returns CDR1 SGHTA and CDR2 FQGNSA. V was cut by 1 base and J by 4 bases, with 20 bases left in between. For the CDR3, the DNA is TGTGCCAGCAGCTTAGGATTAGCGGAGGACTACCAATACAATGAGCAGTTCTTC. Amino acids: CASSLGLAEDYQYNEQFF.

V usage is TRBV6-5 and J usage is TRBJ2-7; the match to TRBD1 covers 8 bases. In germline, CDR1 is MNHEY, CDR2 SVGAGI. V shed 6 bases and J 0 bases; nucleotides not matched to a gene: 4. This CDR3 is built from 14 residues. The CDR3 DNA sequence: TGTGCCAGCAGACGGACAGGGAGCTCCTACGAGCAGTACTTC. Protein product: CASRRTGSSYEQYF.